This TCR beta chain was recovered during a study of blood T cell repertoires in COVID-19. The wider study: The United States, Italy and Spain supplied acute and convalescent COVID-19 samples. T cells, B-cell-depleted T cells, or PBMCs provided the cDNA or gDNA that served as material.

The CDR3 totals 13 residues. V lost 4 bases and J 2 bases, leaving 6 bases between the germline ends. Per germline, CDR1 LGHDT and CDR2 YNNKEL (reference sequence). Only in-frame clones appear in the TCRdb table, and some are missing; sequencing was by immunoSEQ multiplex PCR. The repertoire holds 100,000 to 150,000 clones, with about 80% as singletons. The receptor was derived from a man aged 35-49 years with active or convalescent COVID-19. The gene calls are TRBV3-1 (or the pseudogene TRBV3-2) and TRBJ1-5; no clear D gene. The sample consisted of peripheral blood. The CDR3 spells CASSRPGNQPQHF. The CDR3 DNA is TGTGCCAGCAGCCGGCCCGGCAATCAGCCCCAGCATTTT.